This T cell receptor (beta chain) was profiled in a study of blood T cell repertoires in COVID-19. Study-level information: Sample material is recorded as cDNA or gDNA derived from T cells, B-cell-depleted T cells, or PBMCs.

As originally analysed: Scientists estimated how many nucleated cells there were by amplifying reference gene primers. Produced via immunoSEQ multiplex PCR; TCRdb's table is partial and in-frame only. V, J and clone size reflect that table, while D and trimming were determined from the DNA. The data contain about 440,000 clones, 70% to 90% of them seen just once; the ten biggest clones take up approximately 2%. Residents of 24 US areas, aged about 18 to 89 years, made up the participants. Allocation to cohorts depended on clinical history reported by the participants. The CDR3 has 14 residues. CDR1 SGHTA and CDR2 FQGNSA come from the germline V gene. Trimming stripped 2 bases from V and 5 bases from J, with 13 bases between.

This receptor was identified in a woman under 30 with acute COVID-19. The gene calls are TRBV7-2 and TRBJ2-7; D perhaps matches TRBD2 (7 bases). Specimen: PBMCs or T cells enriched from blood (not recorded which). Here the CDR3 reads CASSLRGGSHEQYF. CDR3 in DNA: TGTGCCAGCAGCTTAAGGGGGGGAAGCCACGAGCAGTACTTC. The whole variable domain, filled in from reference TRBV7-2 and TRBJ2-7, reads GAGVSQSPSNKVTEKGKDVELRCDPISGHTALYWYRQSLGQGLEFLIYFQGNSAPDKSGLPSDRFSAERTGGSVSTLTIQRTQQEDSAVYLCASSLRGGSHEQYFGPGTRLTVT.